The 21 T cell receptor beta chains presented below share a single source sample, sequenced in a study of blood T cell repertoires in COVID-19 (dated by TCRdb to 2020 to 2021). The receptor library was made with the immunoSEQ multiplex PCR assay. TCRdb retrieved this table from immuneACCESS and kept in-frame rearrangements only. Not all clones are present; in checked studies, unresolved V genes account for under half, and no reason is known for the remainder. This sample is represented by about 360,000 clones; around four fifths of them were singletons. Around 3% of the sample rests with the top ten. The source material was peripheral blood. Every receptor here comes from a man aged 25-45 years with active or convalescent COVID-19.

The chain is built from TRBV7-3 and TRBJ1-1; a possible D gene is TRBD1 (5 bases). There are 15 residues in the CDR3. The V gene's germline CDR1 is SGHTA and CDR2 FQGTGA. V lost 5 bases to trimming and J lost 1 base, with 14 bases between them. This chain's CDR3 is CASSASGGRNTEAFF. Written as DNA, the CDR3 is TGTGCCAGCAGCGCCTCTGGGGGGAGGAACACTGAAGCTTTCTTT.

The J gene is TRBJ1-2, the V gene TRBV12-3 or TRBV12-4, with D hard to call. Between the trimmed V and J ends, which lost 6 bases and 5 bases, there was a span of 13 bases. The CDR3 runs to 13 residues. CDR3 amino acids: CASSPTLRYGYTF. The CDR3 nucleotides read TGTGCCAGCAGCCCGACCCTGCGGTATGGCTACACCTTC.

The chain employs TRBV29-1 and TRBJ2-2; D remains unclear. Germline values: CDR1 SQVTM, CDR2 ANQGSEA. Trimming removed 4 bases from V and 7 bases from J, with 10 bases in between. The CDR3 sequence is 12 residues long. The CDR3 reads CSVGADSGELFF. The CDR3 DNA sequence: TGCAGCGTTGGGGCAGATAGCGGGGAGCTGTTTTTT.

The chain recombines TRBV30 with TRBJ1-4; the D gene is possibly TRBD1 (6 bases). The V end lost 8 bases, the J end lost 7 bases, and 14 bases lay between the germline ends. The CDR3 sequence is 12 residues long. Germline-derived CDR1 and CDR2 are GTSNPN and SVGIG (reference sequence). The CDR3 nucleotides are TGTGCCGGGAATACCAGGGGTGAAAAACTGTTTTTT. It specifies CAGNTRGEKLFF.

This clone has only a few counts. The chain links TRBV15 to TRBJ1-6, with TRBD1 identical over 9 bases. Germline V gives CDR1 LNHNV, CDR2 YYDKDF (reference sequence). There are 16 residues in the CDR3. Trimming took 1 base from V and 10 from J; bases not matched to a gene: 8. CDR3 loop: CATSRGGDRAGSPLHF. The CDR3, as DNA: TGTGCCACCAGCAGAGGAGGGGACAGGGCTGGATCACCCCTCCACTTT. The variable domain in full, completed from reference TRBV15 and TRBJ1-6, reads DAMVIQNPRYQVTQFGKPVTLSCSQTLNHNVMYWYQQKSSQAPKLLFHYYDKDFNNEADTPDNFQSRRPNTSFCFLDIRSPGLGDTAMYLCATSRGGDRAGSPLHFGNGTRLTVT.

The rearrangement links TRBV7-3 to TRBJ2-2; D possibly corresponds to TRBD2 (6 bases). CDR3 length equals 14 residues. Germline V gives CDR1 SGHTA, CDR2 FQGTGA. Trimming cost V 8 bases and J 2 bases, with 12 bases left between them. CDR3 coding DNA: TGTGCCAGCCGCCCGGGACTCAACACCGGGGAGCTGTTTTTT. The encoded protein is CASRPGLNTGELFF.

The chain couples TRBV11-2 to TRBJ2-2, with D unresolved. This CDR3 is 13 amino acids long. Germline V gene lookup returns CDR1 SGHAT and CDR2 FQNNGV. V was trimmed by 6 bases and J by 1 base, leaving 6 bases between them. CDR3 nucleotides: TGTGCCAGCAGGCGACAGAACACCGGGGAGCTGTTTTTT. This gives the protein CASRRQNTGELFF. Complete variable domain (other parts from reference TRBV11-2 and TRBJ2-2): EAGVAQSPRYKIIEKRQSVAFWCNPISGHATLYWYQQILGQGPKLLIQFQNNGVVDDSQLPKDRFSAERLKGVDSTLKIQPAKLEDSAVYLCASRRQNTGELFFGEGSRLTVL.

CDR3 bases: TGTGCCAGCAGCCCTGGCGGGCTAGCGGGAGGGTGGGAGACCCAGTACTTC. Encoded protein: CASSPGGLAGGWETQYF. This sequence joins TRBV28 and TRBJ2-5; 12 nucleotides line up with TRBD2. The CDR3 totals 17 residues. V gave up 6 bases and J gave up 5 bases; unmatched junction bases: 13. CDR1 is MDHEN and CDR2 is SYDVKM in the germline V gene.

This clone turned up a few times. The chain recombines TRBV28 with TRBJ1-1; unclear D gene. The germline gives CDR1 MDHEN, CDR2 SYDVKM. V lost 8 bases and J 1 base, leaving 14 bases between the germline ends. CDR3 length equals 14 residues. This CDR3 is CASGLILGNTEAFF. The CDR3 nucleotides are TGTGCCAGCGGACTGATACTAGGGAACACTGAAGCTTTCTTT.

This clone was counted between two and nine times. V gene TRBV10-2 combines with J gene TRBJ1-2; TRBD1 matches 9 bases. CDR3 length equals 14 residues. The germline gives CDR1 WSHSY, CDR2 SAAADI. V was clipped by 3 bases and J by 5 bases; unmatched bases: 4. The CDR3 is CASSEGTGSYGYTF. The CDR3 DNA reads as TGCGCCAGCAGTGAAGGGACAGGGTCATATGGCTACACCTTC.

The genes are TRBV5-6 and TRBJ2-4; no clear D gene. Germline CDR1 reads SGHDT; CDR2 reads YYEEEE. CDR3 length: 15 residues. Trimming cost V 2 bases and J 3 bases, with 12 bases left between them. CDR3 protein: CASSFRLENKNIQYF. CDR3 bases: TGTGCCAGCAGCTTCCGTTTGGAGAACAAAAACATTCAGTACTTC.

The chain recombines TRBV30 with TRBJ1-5; 7 bases agree with TRBD1. Germline V CDR1 and CDR2: GTSNPN, SVGIG (reference sequence). V dropped 5 bases and J dropped 4; count of bases not matched to a gene: 5. CDR3 length: 13 residues. The CDR3 loop is CAWGTVPNQPQHF. The CDR3 DNA is TGTGCCTGGGGGACAGTACCTAATCAGCCCCAGCATTTT.

Details on this clone: Other DNA variants within this sample encode the same CDR3. The chain employs TRBV29-1 and TRBJ1-1; D is possibly TRBD1 (5 bases). This CDR3 region has 13 residues. The germline V gene encodes CDR1 SQVTM and CDR2 ANQGSEA. V gave up 7 bases and J gave up 2 bases, with 14 bases separating them. The CDR3 DNA reads TGCAGCGCGCACAGGACCGCAAACACTGAAGCTTTCTTT. Translating it yields CSAHRTANTEAFF.

V is TRBV7-8 and J is TRBJ1-3; TRBD1 aligns across 9 bases. Per germline, CDR1 SGHVS and CDR2 FQNEAQ. After removal of 4 bases from V and 9 bases from J, the junction contained 10 bases not matched to a gene. The CDR3 contains 15 residues. In DNA form, the CDR3 reads TGTGCCAGCAGCTCCCGCTGGACAGGGGAGGTCACCATATATTTT. Its translation: CASSSRWTGEVTIYF.

The V call is TRBV6-6, the J call TRBJ1-3, with D possibly being TRBD1 (5 bases). V was cut by 5 bases and J by 2 bases, with 22 bases left in between. Germline V gene lookup returns CDR1 MNHNY and CDR2 SVGAGI (reference sequence). This CDR3 has 18 amino acids. Here the CDR3 reads CASSHLVRRGSAGNTIYF. CDR3 coding DNA: TGTGCCAGCAGTCACCTAGTACGAAGGGGAAGCGCTGGAAACACCATATATTTT.

The rearrangement joins TRBV2 to TRBJ1-2; D unresolved. V lost 0 bases and J lost 7, with 15 bases in between. The CDR3 runs to 15 residues. Per the germline V gene, CDR1 is SNHLY and CDR2 is FYNNEI. Here the CDR3 reads CASSEAFSAPPGYTF. CDR3 DNA: TGTGCCAGCAGTGAAGCGTTCAGTGCCCCCCCTGGCTACACCTTC. Variable domain in full (rest from reference TRBV2 and TRBJ1-2): EPEVTQTPSHQVTQMGQEVILRCVPISNHLYFYWYRQILGQKVEFLVSFYNNEISEKSEIFDDQFSVERPDGSNFTLKIRSTKLEDSAMYFCASSEAFSAPPGYTFGSGTRLTVV.

CDR3 amino acids: CASIRPGGLEYF. The CDR3 DNA is TGCGCCAGCATCCGGCCGGGGGGTCTGGAGTACTTC. The V and J genes are TRBV10-1 and TRBJ2-4; 7 nucleotides align to TRBD2. This CDR3 has 12 amino acids. Germline lookup yields CDR1 WNHNN and CDR2 SYGVQD (reference sequence). Trimming cost V 7 bases and J 14 bases; bases outside gene matches: 11.

The rearrangement joins TRBV27 to TRBJ2-1; 8 nucleotides align to TRBD2. J was trimmed by 9 bases and V by 5 bases; bases with no gene match: 6. The CDR3 is made up of 13 amino acids. Germline CDR1 is MNHEY and CDR2 is SMNVEV (reference sequence). The CDR3 reads CASSVGLASEQFF. CDR3 nucleotide sequence: TGTGCCAGCAGTGTAGGACTAGCCAGTGAGCAGTTCTTC.

This sequence joins TRBV7-9 and TRBJ2-7; 7 nucleotides match TRBD2. CDR3 length: 15 amino acids. V lost 3 bases to trimming and J lost 0 bases; unmatched junction nucleotides: 5. Germline CDR1 and CDR2: SEHNR and FQNEAQ (reference sequence). In DNA, the CDR3 is TGTGCCAGCAGCTTGGGAGGGTACGCCTCCTACGAGCAGTACTTC. Translated: CASSLGGYASYEQYF.

This chain connects TRBV4-1 to TRBJ1-3; 8 positions agree with TRBD1. The germline V gene has CDR1 MGHRA and CDR2 YSYEKL. CDR3 length equals 16 residues. V shed 4 bases and J 0 bases; nucleotides not matched to a gene: 5. The CDR3 nucleotides read TGCGCCAGCAGCCTTGACAGGGGCTACTCTGGAAACACCATATATTTT. Residues: CASSLDRGYSGNTIYF.

V is TRBV10-3 and J is TRBJ2-5; possible D gene TRBD1, 5 bases. The CDR3 contains 13 residues. The ends were cut back, 4 bases at V and 2 bases at J, with 8 bases in the middle. Germline V lookup: CDR1 ENHRY, CDR2 SYGVKD. The CDR3, as DNA: TGTGCCATCAGTGTGGGGCAGCAAGAGACCCAGTACTTC. Residues: CAISVGQQETQYF.